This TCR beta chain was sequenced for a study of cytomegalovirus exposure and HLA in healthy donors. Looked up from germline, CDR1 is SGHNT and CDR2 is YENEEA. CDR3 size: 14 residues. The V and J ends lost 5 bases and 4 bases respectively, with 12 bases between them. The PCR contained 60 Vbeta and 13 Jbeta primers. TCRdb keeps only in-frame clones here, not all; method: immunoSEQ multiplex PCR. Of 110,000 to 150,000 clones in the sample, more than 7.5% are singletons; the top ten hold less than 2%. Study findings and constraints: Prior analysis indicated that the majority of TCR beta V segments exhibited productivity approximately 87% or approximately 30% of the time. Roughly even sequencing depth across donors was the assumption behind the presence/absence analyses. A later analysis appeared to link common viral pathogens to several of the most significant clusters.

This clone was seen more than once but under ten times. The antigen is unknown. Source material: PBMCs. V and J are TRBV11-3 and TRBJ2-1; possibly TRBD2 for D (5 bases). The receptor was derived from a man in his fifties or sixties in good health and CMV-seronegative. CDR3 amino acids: CASSGTGRYNEQFF. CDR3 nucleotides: TGTGCCAGCAGCGGAACGGGAAGATACAATGAGCAGTTCTTC.